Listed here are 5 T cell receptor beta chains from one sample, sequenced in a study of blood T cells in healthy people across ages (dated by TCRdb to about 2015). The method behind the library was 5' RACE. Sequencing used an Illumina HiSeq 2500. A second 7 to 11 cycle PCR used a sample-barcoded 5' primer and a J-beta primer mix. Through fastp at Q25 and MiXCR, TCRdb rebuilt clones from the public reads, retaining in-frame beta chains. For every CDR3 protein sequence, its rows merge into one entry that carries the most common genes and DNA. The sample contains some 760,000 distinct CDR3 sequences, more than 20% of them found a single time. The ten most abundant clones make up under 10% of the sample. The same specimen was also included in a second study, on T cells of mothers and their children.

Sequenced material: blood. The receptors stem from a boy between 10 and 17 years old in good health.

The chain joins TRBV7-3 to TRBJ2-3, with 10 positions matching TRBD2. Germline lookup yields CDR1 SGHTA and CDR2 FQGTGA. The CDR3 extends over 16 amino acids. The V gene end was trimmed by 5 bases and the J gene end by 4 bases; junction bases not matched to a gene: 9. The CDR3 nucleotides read TGTGCCAGCAGCCCAGATATAGCGGGGGGCTCAGATACGCAGTATTTT. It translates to CASSPDIAGGSDTQYF.

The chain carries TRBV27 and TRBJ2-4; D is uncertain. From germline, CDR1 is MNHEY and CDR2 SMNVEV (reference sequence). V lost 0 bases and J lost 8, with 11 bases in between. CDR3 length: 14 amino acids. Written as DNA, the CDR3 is TGTGCCAGCAGTTTATCTGTTAACAGCGACATTCAGTACTTC. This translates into CASSLSVNSDIQYF.

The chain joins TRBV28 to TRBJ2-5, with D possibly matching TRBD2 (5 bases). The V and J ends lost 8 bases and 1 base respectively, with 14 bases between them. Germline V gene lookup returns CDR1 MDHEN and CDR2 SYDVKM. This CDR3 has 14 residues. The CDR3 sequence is CASSNPGGQETQYF. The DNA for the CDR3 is TGTGCCAGCTCTAACCCCGGAGGCCAAGAGACCCAGTACTTC.

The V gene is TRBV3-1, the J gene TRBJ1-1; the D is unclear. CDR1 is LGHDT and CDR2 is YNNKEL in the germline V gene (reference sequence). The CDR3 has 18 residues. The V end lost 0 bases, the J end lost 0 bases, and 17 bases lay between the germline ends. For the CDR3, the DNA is TGTGCCAGCAGCCAAGATCGCTCTATCGGGTTCATGAACACTGAAGCTTTCTTT. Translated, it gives CASSQDRSIGFMNTEAFF.

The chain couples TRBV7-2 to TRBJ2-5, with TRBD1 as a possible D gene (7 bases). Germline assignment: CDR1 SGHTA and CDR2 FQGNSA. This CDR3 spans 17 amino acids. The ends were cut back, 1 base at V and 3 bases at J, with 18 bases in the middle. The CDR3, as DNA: TGTGCCAGCAGCTTAGACCCCGGACAGGAGGGCAAAGAGACCCAGTACTTC. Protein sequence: CASSLDPGQEGKETQYF.